The next 18 T cell receptor beta chains were all read from a single sample in a study of T-cell memory formation after mild COVID-19. TCRdb passed the 5' RACE reads through MiXCR, listing each CDR3 protein once. The table has 350,000 or so distinct CDR3 sequences, roughly 13% seen once; the top ten hold roughly 23%. Sequencing was performed on PBMCs or a T cell subset sorted from them (not recorded which). The source is a young man who had mild COVID-19 (a few samples of this study predate the infection). Cell type and time point are not known.

This clonotype was seen only a few times. The chain uses TRBV20-1 and TRBJ2-1; 7 bases map to TRBD2. The germline V gene has CDR1 DFQATT and CDR2 SNEGSKA (reference sequence). With V trimmed by 3 bases and J by 7 bases, 9 bases remained unmatched. This CDR3 spans 14 amino acids. For the CDR3, the DNA is TGCAGTGCTAGTGTCCAGCGGGGCGGGAATGAGCAGTTCTTC. Protein sequence: CSASVQRGGNEQFF.

This clonotype was seen many times. DNA of the CDR3: TGCAGTGCTAGAGGGTGGGGCAATGAGCAGTTCTTC. Translated: CSARGWGNEQFF. The V call is TRBV20-1, the J call TRBJ2-1; D is undetermined. Trimming pared 1 base from V and 6 bases from J, leaving 7 bases between. Germline-derived CDR1 and CDR2 are DFQATT and SNEGSKA (reference sequence). The CDR3 has 12 amino acids.

This clonotype turned up a few times. This chain connects TRBV5-1 to TRBJ2-7; no clear D gene. CDR1 is SGHRS, CDR2 YFSETQ, per germline. The CDR3 is made up of 13 amino acids. V dropped 4 bases and J dropped 4 bases, with 12 bases sitting between them. This chain's CDR3 is CASSPTSQYEQYF. The CDR3 DNA sequence: TGCGCCAGCAGCCCGACCAGTCAGTACGAGCAGTACTTC.

The chain recombines TRBV20-1 with TRBJ2-2; D gene unclear. The CDR3 totals 12 residues. The germline V gene encodes CDR1 DFQATT and CDR2 SNEGSKA (reference sequence). V was trimmed by 3 bases and J by 3 bases, leaving 5 bases between them. The CDR3 coding sequence is TGCAGTGCTAGTAGAGACACCGGGGAGCTGTTTTTT. Its translation: CSASRDTGELFF.

This clonotype was counted only a few times. The chain has TRBV12-3 or TRBV12-4 and TRBJ2-3; a possible D gene is TRBD2 (6 bases). The V end lost 5 bases, the J end lost 1 base, and 13 bases lay between the germline ends. CDR3 length: 15 amino acids. Written as DNA, the CDR3 is TGTGCCAGCAGTACCCGCGGGGAGGGCACAGATACGCAGTATTTT. This gives the protein CASSTRGEGTDTQYF.

There are a few counts of this clonotype. The rearrangement links TRBV3-1 to TRBJ2-2, with D tentatively TRBD1 (7 bases). The CDR3 consists of 17 residues. The germline V gene has CDR1 LGHDT and CDR2 YNNKEL (reference sequence). Trimming removed 6 bases from V and 1 base from J, with 18 bases in between. CDR3 sequence reads: CASSPLEGALNTGELFF. The CDR3 DNA reads TGTGCCAGCAGTCCTCTGGAGGGGGCACTGAACACCGGGGAGCTGTTTTTT.

In its sample, this clonotype was seen a few times. The rearrangement joins TRBV20-1 to TRBJ2-1, with unresolved D. The germline V gene has CDR1 DFQATT and CDR2 SNEGSKA (reference sequence). The CDR3 has 13 residues. The CDR3 DNA follows: TGCAGCGGGCTGATCGGTTTTGGCAATGAGCAGTTCTTC. Translation: CSGLIGFGNEQFF.

The V call is TRBV7-9, the J call TRBJ2-7, with TRBD1 matching over 7 bases. J was trimmed by 4 bases and V by 0 bases; bases with no gene match: 6. In germline, CDR1 is SEHNR, CDR2 FQNEAQ (reference sequence). CDR3 length equals 15 residues. The CDR3 coding sequence is TGTGCCAGCAGCTTAGCCCGACAGGGCTATTACGAGCAGTACTTC. It yields the protein CASSLARQGYYEQYF. Based on the CDR3 plus reference TRBV7-9 and TRBJ2-7, the full variable domain is DTGVSQNPRHKITKRGQNVTFRCDPISEHNRLYWYRQTLGQGPEFLTYFQNEAQLEKSRLLSDRFSAERPKGSFSTLEIQRTEQGDSAMYLCASSLARQGYYEQYFGPGTRLTVT.

This clonotype was counted ten times or more. The chain uses TRBV10-2 and TRBJ1-1; possible D gene TRBD1, 6 bases. Looked up from germline, CDR1 is WSHSY and CDR2 is SAAADI. Trimming pared 0 bases from V and 10 bases from J, leaving 18 bases between. This CDR3 has 15 amino acids. CDR3 DNA sequence: TGCGCCAGCAGTGAGTCGCAGGGGACGCCGCGGGGAGCTTTCTTT. Translating it yields CASSESQGTPRGAFF.

The gene calls are TRBV10-3 and TRBJ1-2, with TRBD1 matching 7 bases. Per the germline V gene, CDR1 is ENHRY and CDR2 is SYGVKD. The CDR3 extends over 14 amino acids. The ends lost 2 bases at V and 8 bases at J; junction bases unmatched: 8. The CDR3 is CAISEMIDREGYTF. CDR3 coding DNA: TGTGCCATCAGTGAGATGATCGACAGGGAAGGCTACACCTTC.

The rearrangement uses TRBV7-9 and TRBJ2-3; 8 positions match TRBD2. Germline CDR1 and CDR2: SEHNR and FQNEAQ (reference sequence). The CDR3 runs to 13 residues. Unmatched junction bases numbered 11, after V lost 6 bases and J lost 12 bases. This chain's CDR3 is CASRPGGDPPQYF. The DNA of the CDR3 is TGTGCCAGCAGACCGGGGGGGGACCCTCCCCAGTATTTT.

This chain joins TRBV20-1 and TRBJ2-3; 9 positions agree with TRBD2. V lost 1 base and J lost 6; bases outside the gene matches: 14. Looked up from germline, CDR1 is DFQATT and CDR2 is SNEGSKA (reference sequence). The CDR3 runs 17 residues. The CDR3, as DNA: TGCAGTGCTAGAGTGGCTAGCGGGGCCCTAGGGAGGGATACGCAGTATTTT. Translation gives CSARVASGALGRDTQYF.

This clonotype turned up a few times. The chain recombines TRBV12-5 with TRBJ2-3; 8 nucleotides align to TRBD1. The V and J ends lost 6 bases and 2 bases, in that order; junction bases with no gene match: 10. CDR3 size: 16 residues. CDR1 and CDR2 (germline): LGHNT, FRNRAP. CDR3 coding DNA: TGTGCTAGTGGCCCTCGCAGGGGGCCTTACACAGATACGCAGTATTTT. Amino acid sequence: CASGPRRGPYTDTQYF.

The chain uses TRBV7-3 and TRBJ2-1; 11 bases align to TRBD2. The CDR3 sequence is 16 residues long. Germline CDR1 SGHTA, CDR2 FQGTGA. The V and J ends lost 5 bases and 3 bases, in that order; junction bases with no gene match: 6. The chain's CDR3 is CASSLGTSGGYNEQFF. The CDR3 DNA reads TGTGCCAGCAGCCTAGGGACTAGCGGTGGCTACAATGAGCAGTTCTTC.

The genes are TRBV6-2 or TRBV6-3 and TRBJ1-5; D perhaps matches TRBD1 (5 bases). The CDR3 extends over 15 amino acids. CDR1 is MNHEY and CDR2 is SVGEGT in the germline V gene. Trimming pared 6 bases from V and 2 bases from J, leaving 14 bases between. CDR3 residues: CASRPQGTGNQPQHF. The CDR3 DNA reads TGTGCCAGCAGACCGCAGGGTACTGGCAATCAGCCCCAGCATTTT.

Only a few counts were recorded for this clonotype. The rearrangement uses TRBV6-5 and TRBJ1-1, with 7 bases lining up with TRBD1. The CDR3 runs 14 residues. From germline, CDR1 is MNHEY and CDR2 SVGAGI. Trimming cost V 7 bases and J 2 bases; bases outside gene matches: 7. The CDR3 region has the DNA TGTGCCAGCACCCTCGACAGGGAAAACACTGAAGCTTTCTTT. This codes for CASTLDRENTEAFF.

This sequence joins TRBV7-8 and TRBJ2-1; the D gene is possibly TRBD2 (5 bases). V was cut by 5 bases and J by 9 bases, with 11 bases left in between. The CDR3 consists of 12 residues. The germline V gene has CDR1 SGHVS and CDR2 FQNEAQ. The chain's CDR3 is CASSPGGGEQFF. The CDR3, as DNA: TGTGCCAGCAGCCCAGGAGGCGGTGAGCAGTTCTTC.

This clonotype was detected a few times. This chain's CDR3 is CASTRTGDSYNEQFF. The CDR3 region has the DNA TGTGCCAGCACGCGTACAGGGGACTCCTACAATGAGCAGTTCTTC. This chain uses TRBV6-5 with TRBJ2-1; TRBD1 agrees at 7 bases. The germline CDR1 and CDR2 sequences are MNHEY and SVGAGI. This CDR3 region has 15 residues. With 7 bases clipped from V and 0 bases from J, the junction kept 6 bases outside the gene matches.